The sequence of this T cell receptor beta chain was determined in a study of shared clonotypes between healthy human individuals (dated by TCRdb to about 2020). About the study as a whole: The cohort comprised a couple of women and three men aged 18 to 49 years. For each donor, three plates each were used for CD4 naive and CD4 memory, two plates were used for CD8 naive, and one plate was used for CD8 memory. To estimate repertoire size and how much clonotypes are shared between individuals, the study performed deep sequencing of blood TCR repertoires from about 5 healthy adults. Libraries were prepared and TCR repertoires were sequenced by different laboratories using diverse techniques, in order to increase sequencing depth and limit assay-specific biases. Leukapheresis yielded between about 0.9 and 10 billion PBMCs per donor. What the study reported, not specific to this receptor: Incomplete sequencing was indicated by rarefaction of sorted-subset datasets, despite the large sequencing depth. The genetic and exposure-history diversity represented was limited by the small number of donors. Roughly 5% of naive CD4, around 3.5% of naive CD8, roughly 2.5% of memory CD4, and over 0.35% of memory CD8 clonotypes were shared across four donors. Compared with non-shared clonotypes, the clonotypes found in all four sorted-subset donors had higher generation probabilities. Pairwise subsampling indicated that sequencing depth was expected to affect the degree of clonotype sharing among donors. Sampling was restricted to blood, and TCR repertoires in tissue are likely to differ from TCR repertoires in blood. Naive subsets generally had larger estimated clonotype richness than memory subsets.

Via the germline V gene, CDR1 is SGHRS and CDR2 YFSETQ. The CDR3 contains 14 residues, cysteine and phenylalanine counted. The DNA shown is the 42-base CDR3, in frame from base 1. Between the V and J ends, shortened by 2 bases and 2 bases respectively, the junction contains 9 bases. This clone has only one observation. No antigen is known for it. Base-call qualities are not available, and no considerably larger clone is one nucleotide away. Using the deep immunoSEQ assay, multiplex PCR amplified TCR CDR3 regions from genomic DNA. Extracted genomic DNA from each cell subset was distributed evenly across all wells of several immunoSEQ 96-well plates, and each plate was treated as a replicate. For sorted subsets, about 0.2 ug genomic DNA, equal to 25,000 to 35,000 T cell genomes, was loaded into each replicate PCR. Purified libraries were quantified with a Qubit 3.0 fluorometer, sized on a Bioanalyzer 2100, and re-quantified with the KAPA Library Quantification kit. Every immunoSEQ 96-well plate was sequenced on a separate single-read 150-cycle Illumina NextSeq 550 flow cell. The authors processed their data as follows. The immunoSEQ output contained only junctional sequences without quality scores, so filtering could not match that applied to full-length reads. To assign V/J genes and CDR3, sequences were annotated against IMGT germline references using PyIR, a Python wrapper for IgBLAST v1.9. Reads were removed for weak V/J assignments (E-value above 1e-6), missing CDR3, stop codons, out-of-frame junctions, or ambiguous translated residues. V3J clonotypes were defined by identical inferred V gene, J gene, and CDR3 amino acid sequence. To compute the percentage overlap between repertoires, the number of shared unique clonotypes was divided by the size of the smaller repertoire. Repertoire richness was assessed with RTK rarefaction, the Chao1 estimator, and Recon v2.1 estimates of unobserved clonotypes. OLGA was used to compute generation probabilities for all TCRbeta clonotypes that the gDNA method yielded from a handful of donors. What TCRdb holds here is the immuneACCESS table cut down to in-frame rearrangements. Part of the clones is not present; checked against another copy, under half of the missing clones reflect an unresolved V gene, and the others are unexplained. D and trimming come from the DNA, and the V and J calls and clone size come from that table. In this sample the table shows 2 million to 2.5 million clones, over 90% of which occur a single time. 0.39% of the sample is in the top ten clones.

Healthy HIV-negative adults with no recently reported acute infections or vaccinations were included as donors. All donors were Caucasian adults living in Nashville, Tennessee, USA. Magnetic negative selection was used to enrich CD4+ T cells, after which naive cells were positively selected on CD45RA and the negative fraction became the memory subset. After blood collection by leukapheresis, PBMCs were isolated using Ficoll-Histopaque density gradient centrifugation and then cryopreserved in the vapor phase of liquid nitrogen. Analytical flow cytometry was used to check the purity and quantity of each magnetically sorted T cell population. From each sorted fraction, genomic DNA was isolated and quantified by UV absorbance on a Nanodrop 2000c.

The chain is assembled from TRBV5-1 and TRBJ2-3, with no confidently assigned D gene. This TCR was sampled from a man younger than 30 in good health. Some clones in this sample may be carry-over from other donors' samples. Sequenced input: naive CD4+ T cells from PBMCs. The sample's cell subset or site label, decoded: CD45RA+ positively selected. DNA sequence: TGCGCCAGCAGCTTTGATAGCCCCACAGATACGCAGTATTTT. Its translation is CASSFDSPTDTQYF.